This T cell receptor beta chain emerged from a study of blood T cell repertoires in COVID-19 (dated by TCRdb to 2020 to 2022). As for the study more broadly: The collaborator samples originated in the United States, Italy and Spain and spanned the acute and convalescent phases of COVID-19. The prospective study material was composed of cDNA or gDNA derived from T cells, B-cell-depleted T cells, or PBMCs. The dataset comprised deeply sampled blood TCRbeta repertoires from subjects exposed to, actively infected with, or recovered from COVID-19. The repertoires were released in a freely available public database meant as a resource for research on the immune response to SARS-CoV-2. The samples were drawn from two sources: the first 160 participants of the ongoing ImmuneRACE study, and about 1,300 subjects contributed by 6 global collaborators. Sample metadata almost always included a de-identified subject ID, COVID-19 status, age in years and sex. Where available, HLA class I and class II types were taken from metadata supplied by the sample provider and were not determined by assay-based typing.

Each collaborating institution followed its own protocols to collect whole blood in K2EDTA tubes. For TCRbeta analysis, collaborators shipped samples in one of three forms: frozen whole blood, isolated PBMCs, or DNA extracted from either of those sample types. What the study reported, not specific to this receptor: How much clinical and demographic metadata was included differed by source and by participant, and the metadata was provided uncurated.

Based on the germline V gene, the CDR1 and CDR2 sequences are MRHNA and SNTAGT. V and J are truncated by 5 bases and 4 bases respectively, leaving an intervening sequence of 10 bases. The CDR3 measures 13 amino acids from cysteine to phenylalanine. Solely the CDR3 DNA is kept, with 39 bases framed from the first base. This clone was observed a handful of times. Its antigen remains unidentified. No per-base quality is available; no much larger clone lies one base away. The immunoSEQ Assay, a bias-controlled multiplex PCR, was used to amplify TCRbeta CDR3 regions from genomic DNA. The published analysis was carried out like this. Nucleated cell counts per sample were estimated from amplification of reference gene primers within the assay. To quantify the absolute abundance of each unique TCRbeta CDR3 rearrangement, sequence reads were collapsed and filtered. Productive Simpson clonality was computed per sample as the square root of Simpson's diversity index over productive rearrangements. Not all clones reach the TCRdb copy of this immuneACCESS table, which keeps in-frame sequences only. Checked studies attribute under half of the gap to unresolved V genes and leave the rest unexplained. V, J and clone size were drawn from that table, and D and trimming were deduced from the DNA. The sample table records 15,000 to 20,000 clones; approximately 91% of these occur just once. The ten largest clones represent approximately 9% of the sample.

The sample comprised peripheral blood. The sequence derives from a man aged 35 to 55 with active COVID-19. The chain employs TRBV6-4 and TRBJ2-3, with no confidently assigned D gene. In nucleotides, the sequence is TGTGCCAGCAGTAATAGTGAATCAGATACGCAGTATTTT. This gives the protein CASSNSESDTQYF.